The 25 T cell receptor beta chains presented below share a single source sample, sequenced in a study of blood T cell repertoires in COVID-19. Generated by immunoSEQ multiplex PCR, the TCRdb table keeps only in-frame clones and is missing some. The data show some 150,000 clones, 75% to 90% seen once. The sequenced sample was peripheral blood. These receptors came from a man aged 55 to 70 with active or convalescent COVID-19.

This clone was counted a few times. The rearrangement joins TRBV28 to TRBJ2-1, with 7 bases that match TRBD2. In germline, CDR1 is MDHEN, CDR2 SYDVKM. The V and J ends lost 2 bases and 8 bases, in that order; junction bases with no gene match: 12. CDR3 length: 16 residues. The CDR3 coding sequence is TGTGCCAGCAGTTTACTAGGAGGCGGGAGTAGTGATGAGCAGTTCTTC. Encoded protein: CASSLLGGGSSDEQFF.

The chain uses TRBV30 and TRBJ2-3, with TRBD2 matching over 12 bases. The trim removed 2 bases at V and 4 bases at J, leaving 4 bases unmatched. Germline V lookup: CDR1 GTSNPN, CDR2 SVGIG (reference sequence). The CDR3 totals 15 residues. CDR3 DNA sequence: TGTGCCTGGAGTCCTAGCGGGAGGGCCCCAGATACGCAGTATTTT. Its translation is CAWSPSGRAPDTQYF.

V is TRBV3-1 (or the pseudogene TRBV3-2) and J is TRBJ2-7, with no clear D. V was cut by 5 bases and J by 6 bases, with 17 bases left in between. There are 14 residues in the CDR3. Per the germline V gene, CDR1 is LGHDT and CDR2 is YNNKEL (reference sequence). The CDR3 region has the DNA TGTGCCAGCAGCTCAACCAGGATCGCTGCCGAGCAGTACTTC. It yields the protein CASSSTRIAAEQYF.

V gene TRBV19 combines with J gene TRBJ2-3; possible D gene TRBD2, 5 bases. Trimming took 5 bases from V and 6 from J, leaving 6 bases between them. The CDR3 totals 11 residues. CDR1 is LNHDA, CDR2 SQIVND, per germline (reference sequence). DNA for the CDR3: TGTGCCAGTAGTGAGCGGGATACGCAGTATTTT. Encoded protein: CASSERDTQYF. The full variable domain, completed using reference TRBV19 and TRBJ2-3, is DGGITQSPKYLFRKEGQNVTLSCEQNLNHDAMYWYRQDPGQGLRLIYYSQIVNDFQKGDIAEGYSVSREKKESFPLTVTSAQKNPTAFYLCASSERDTQYFGPGTRLTVL.

In its sample, this clone was seen a few times. This CDR3 is also generated by other DNA sequences in the sample. The chain couples TRBV29-1 to TRBJ2-1; 11 bases fit TRBD1. The CDR3 spans 13 residues. V shed 6 bases and J 10 bases; nucleotides not matched to a gene: 8. Looked up from germline, CDR1 is SQVTM and CDR2 is ANQGSEA. In DNA form, the CDR3 reads TGCAGCGTGGACGGACAGGGGGCAGACGAGCAGTTCTTC. Its translation: CSVDGQGADEQFF.

The V call is TRBV2, the J call TRBJ2-1; tentatively, D is TRBD1 (6 bases). V was pared by 6 bases and J by 2 bases, with 8 bases between. The CDR3 is 13 residues long. The V gene's germline CDR1 is SNHLY and CDR2 FYNNEI. The CDR3 reads CASRRQAYNEQFF. The CDR3 coding sequence is TGTGCCAGCAGGAGACAGGCCTACAATGAGCAGTTCTTC.

The V gene is TRBV30, the J gene TRBJ2-1; 10 bases match TRBD1. CDR1 is GTSNPN, CDR2 SVGIG, per germline (reference sequence). This CDR3 is 12 amino acids long. V shed 5 bases, J shed 9 bases, and the junction held 4 bases outside the gene matches. Here the CDR3 reads CAWDRGRVEQFF. CDR3 DNA: TGTGCCTGGGACAGGGGGCGCGTTGAGCAGTTCTTC. Full variable domain (remainder filled in from reference TRBV30 and TRBJ2-1): SQTIHQWPATLVQPVGSPLSLECTVEGTSNPNLYWYRQAAGRGLQLLFYSVGIGQISSEVPQNLSASRPQDRQFILSSKKLLLSDSGFYLCAWDRGRVEQFFGPGTRLTVL.

With regard to this clone: The sample carries other DNA sequences with the same CDR3. This chain's CDR3 is CASSPGQLSGANVLTF. The CDR3 DNA sequence: TGTGCCAGCTCACCGGGACAGCTCTCTGGGGCCAACGTCCTGACTTTC. This sequence joins TRBV18 and TRBJ2-6, with 7 bases identical to TRBD1. Per the germline V gene, CDR1 is KGHSH and CDR2 is LQKENI. J lost 0 bases, V lost 3 bases, and 2 bases had no gene match. This CDR3 is 16 amino acids long.

The chain is built from TRBV27 and TRBJ2-2, with 8 positions matching TRBD1. In germline, CDR1 is MNHEY, CDR2 SMNVEV (reference sequence). This CDR3 spans 15 amino acids. Trimming removed 7 bases from V and 0 bases from J; junction bases left unmatched: 4. The CDR3 sequence is CASTSGQANTGELFF. DNA for the CDR3: TGTGCCAGCACCTCGGGACAGGCGAACACCGGGGAGCTGTTTTTT.

The chain uses TRBV7-3 and TRBJ2-2, with a tentative D call TRBD2 (6 bases). From germline, CDR1 is SGHTA and CDR2 FQGTGA. V was shortened by 2 bases and J by 1 base, with 11 bases between the two germline ends. CDR3 length equals 16 residues. The DNA of the CDR3 is TGTGCCAGCAGCTTACAATCTAGCGTGAACACCGGGGAGCTGTTTTTT. Its translation is CASSLQSSVNTGELFF.

This sequence joins TRBV3-1 (or the pseudogene TRBV3-2) and TRBJ2-7; 7 bases are a match to TRBD1. Germline loops: CDR1 LGHDT, CDR2 YNNKEL (reference sequence). V lost 4 bases and J lost 6; bases outside the gene matches: 6. This CDR3 is 13 amino acids long. CDR3 bases: TGTGCCAGCAGCCCCGACAGGGAAGGCGAGCAGTACTTC. Translation: CASSPDREGEQYF.

This clone was seen only a few times. The chain recombines TRBV3-1 (or the pseudogene TRBV3-2) with TRBJ1-2; D is perhaps TRBD1 (6 bases). V dropped 4 bases and J dropped 0 bases, with 9 bases sitting between them. CDR1 and CDR2 (germline): LGHDT, YNNKEL (reference sequence). The CDR3 length is 14 residues. The CDR3 loop reads CASSPTGPNYGYTF. CDR3 bases: TGTGCCAGCAGCCCAACAGGGCCTAACTATGGCTACACCTTC.

The count of this clone is one. This chain joins TRBV3-1 (or the pseudogene TRBV3-2) and TRBJ2-1, with TRBD1 matching 11 bases. Germline lookup yields CDR1 LGHDT and CDR2 YNNKEL (reference sequence). V shed 1 base, J shed 3 bases, and the junction held 2 bases outside the gene matches. CDR3 size: 16 residues. CDR3 protein: CASSQVDRGLYNEQFF. The CDR3 DNA is TGTGCCAGCAGCCAAGTGGACAGGGGGCTCTACAATGAGCAGTTCTTC.

The CDR3 sequence is CAWSVRTGVNEKLFF. CDR3 DNA: TGTGCCTGGAGTGTACGAACAGGGGTTAATGAAAAACTGTTTTTT. The chain is built from TRBV30 and TRBJ1-4; 7 bases map to TRBD1. CDR3 length equals 15 residues. Germline CDR1 is GTSNPN and CDR2 is SVGIG (reference sequence). V lost 0 bases and J lost 4; bases outside the gene matches: 5.

This clone appeared a single time. The genes are TRBV7-9 and TRBJ2-3; 8 nucleotides align to TRBD1. Per the germline V gene, CDR1 is SEHNR and CDR2 is FQNEAQ (reference sequence). This CDR3 is built from 15 residues. Trimming cost V 6 bases and J 5 bases; bases outside gene matches: 10. CDR3 bases: TGTGCCAGCAGTTTGCGACAGGGGAATATAGATACGCAGTATTTT. Translated, it gives CASSLRQGNIDTQYF.

V gene TRBV4-2 combines with J gene TRBJ2-7; 10 positions agree with TRBD1. The ends lost 1 base at V and 6 bases at J; junction bases unmatched: 6. The CDR3 has 15 residues. In germline, CDR1 is LGHNA, CDR2 YNFKEQ. The chain's CDR3 is CASSQAGQGRGEQYF. The CDR3 DNA follows: TGTGCCAGCAGCCAAGCGGGACAGGGGAGAGGCGAGCAGTACTTC.

This chain joins TRBV15 and TRBJ1-1, with a tentative D call TRBD1 (5 bases). The germline V gene encodes CDR1 LNHNV and CDR2 YYDKDF (reference sequence). CDR3 length equals 15 residues. V was pared by 1 base and J by 4 bases, with 13 bases between. CDR3 sequence (DNA): TGTGCCACCAGCAGAGTAAGGGGTCAGGGCACTGAAGCTTTCTTT. Its protein product is CATSRVRGQGTEAFF.

This rearrangement joins TRBV10-3 to TRBJ1-2; 11 bases are a match to TRBD1. CDR3 length equals 13 residues. Per germline, CDR1 ENHRY and CDR2 SYGVKD. J gave up 5 bases and V 8 bases, and 4 bases lay outside the gene matches. DNA for the CDR3: TGTGCCATCGGGGACAGGGGGAGGTATGGCTACACCTTC. This translates into CAIGDRGRYGYTF.

The chain combines TRBV6-2 or TRBV6-3 with TRBJ2-3; D may be TRBD2 (5 bases). The CDR3 sequence is 17 residues long. V dropped 0 bases and J dropped 2 bases, with 15 bases sitting between them. Germline CDR1 MNHEY, CDR2 SVGEGT. Written as DNA, the CDR3 is TGTGCCAGCAGTTACTCGATCGGGCGGACTCCCACAGATACGCAGTATTTT. Its protein is CASSYSIGRTPTDTQYF.

The chain couples TRBV5-6 to TRBJ1-2; perhaps TRBD1 as D (5 bases). Trimming took off 4 bases at V and 4 bases at J, with 14 bases between the two ends. The CDR3 contains 14 residues. The germline V gene encodes CDR1 SGHDT and CDR2 YYEEEE. This CDR3 reads CASSLTPGLYGYTF. CDR3 DNA sequence: TGTGCCAGCAGCCTCACCCCAGGGCTCTATGGCTACACCTTC.

The rearrangement uses TRBV19 and TRBJ1-5; 8 bases are a match to TRBD1. CDR1 and CDR2 from the germline V gene are LNHDA and SQIVND (reference sequence). This CDR3 has 13 residues. V lost 7 bases, J lost 2 bases, and 1 base stayed unmatched. CDR3: CASKDRGNQPQHF. The DNA of the CDR3 is TGTGCCAGTAAGGACAGGGGCAATCAGCCCCAGCATTTT.

This clone was detected a few times. The chain is built from TRBV7-2 and TRBJ2-1, with TRBD2 as a possible D gene (5 bases). Germline-derived CDR1 and CDR2 are SGHTA and FQGNSA. V shed 4 bases and J shed 2 bases, with 15 bases lying between them. The CDR3 contains 16 residues. This CDR3 is CASSSRGIATYNEQFF. DNA for the CDR3: TGTGCCAGCAGCTCTCGAGGAATAGCGACCTACAATGAGCAGTTCTTC.

The V call is TRBV18, the J call TRBJ2-1; 8 bases line up with TRBD2. Trimming cost V 3 bases and J 5 bases; bases outside gene matches: 3. The CDR3 spans 14 residues. Germline CDR1 reads KGHSH; CDR2 reads LQKENI. Here the CDR3 reads CASSPLAGHNEQFF. The CDR3 DNA sequence: TGTGCCAGCTCACCCCTAGCGGGTCACAATGAGCAGTTCTTC.

The chain has TRBV28 and TRBJ2-3; a possible D gene is TRBD1 (6 bases). The V gene lost 3 bases and the J gene lost 5 bases, with 15 bases spanning the gap. The germline CDR1 and CDR2 sequences are MDHEN and SYDVKM. The CDR3 extends over 15 amino acids. CDR3 sequence reads: CASSFGTPARDTQYF. In DNA form, the CDR3 reads TGTGCCAGCAGTTTCGGGACACCCGCACGAGATACGCAGTATTTT. Together with reference TRBV28 and TRBJ2-3, the CDR3 gives the full variable domain: DVKVTQSSRYLVKRTGEKVFLECVQDMDHENMFWYRQDPGLGLRLIYFSYDVKMKEKGDIPEGYSVSREKKERFSLILESASTNQTSMYLCASSFGTPARDTQYFGPGTRLTVL.

V gene TRBV30 combines with J gene TRBJ2-7; 10 bases map to TRBD2. V lost 6 bases to trimming and J lost 3 bases; unmatched junction nucleotides: 8. This CDR3 contains 14 residues. CDR1 is GTSNPN, CDR2 SVGIG, per germline (reference sequence). The CDR3 reads CACTASGSLYEQYF. In nucleotides, the CDR3 is TGTGCCTGTACAGCTAGCGGGAGTCTCTACGAGCAGTACTTC.